A single T cell receptor (beta chain) is shown here with its context. This sample was included in a study of CD8 T cells in Susac syndrome. Reverse transcription of roughly 0.45 to 1 ug RNA was performed with random hexamers. Amplification of TCR beta CDR3 by immunoSEQ multiplex PCR spanned 54 Vbeta and 13 Jbeta. TCRdb re-analysed the immunoSEQ multiplex PCR reads in MiXCR, keeping a single row per CDR3 protein. The sample holds hundreds of thousands of distinct CDR3 sequences, roughly 96% seen once. The CDR3 runs to 15 residues. The V end was cut by 1 base, the J end by 8 bases, with 17 bases between. Germline loops: CDR1 LGHDT, CDR2 YNNKEL (reference sequence).

Sequencing used CD4+ T cells from PBMCs. This sequence originates from a human donor with multiple sclerosis. The chain is built from TRBV3-1 and TRBJ1-2, with a possible D match to TRBD1 (5 bases). The DNA of the CDR3 is TGTGCCAGCAGCCAAGTTCCTCGCCCCCGGGACGGCTACACCTTC. It specifies CASSQVPRPRDGYTF.